Listed here is a single T cell receptor beta chain. Its target is unknown. This CDR3 is built from 17 residues. Germline CDR1 and CDR2: LGHNA and YSLEER. V was clipped by 0 bases and J by 0 bases, with 15 bases between them. This sample is drawn from a study of OX40 agonist ivuxolimab in advanced cancers. Whole-study context: Ivuxolimab, an agonist antibody against OX40 (CD134), was given to patients. Every 2 weeks, patients received ivuxolimab intravenously, dosed at 0.01 to 10 mg/kg. Regarding the study as a whole: Nonresponders included some who also had low normalized T-cell clonal expansion.

The repertoire was sequenced with immunoSEQ multiplex PCR; TCRdb's copy has only in-frame clones and lacks some. Among approximately 59,000 clones, around four fifths were seen once, and the ten largest hold 3% to 4%. Autoimmune disease history or systemic immunosuppression disqualified patients. The source material was CD4+ or CD8+ T cells sorted from blood, sampled in a trial of the OX40 agonist ivuxolimab. The receptor's source is an adult with an advanced solid tumor such as melanoma, head and neck, liver or kidney cancer. V and J are TRBV4-3 and TRBJ2-7; D is ambiguous. The CDR3 region has the DNA TGCGCCAGCAGCCAAGACTTACGGGTACAATTCTCCTACGAGCAGTACTTC. Amino acids: CASSQDLRVQFSYEQYF.